The table lists the clone carrying this TCR beta chain with a count of one. The antigen is not known. Researchers ran the PCR with 60 Vbeta and 13 Jbeta primers. The method was immunoSEQ multiplex PCR; TCRdb's version includes in-frame clones alone and lacks a portion of them. This table has hundreds of thousands of clones, approximately 90% appearing once. This sample is drawn from a study of cytomegalovirus exposure and HLA in healthy donors. The study's findings and limits: Segments of the TCR beta V type were, in most cases, productive about 90% or about 30% of the time in an earlier analysis. In a later analysis, most CMV-associated TCR beta chains appeared HLA-restricted.

In germline, CDR1 is LGHNA, CDR2 YNFKEQ. The CDR3 has 12 amino acids. This clonotype was sampled from a woman between 18 and 29 years old in good health and CMV-seronegative. The chain couples TRBV4-2 to TRBJ1-1; TRBD1 agrees at 7 bases. Sequenced material: PBMCs. The CDR3 nucleotides read TGTGCTACCACAGGGGCTAACACTGAAGCTTTCTTT. Its protein product is CATTGANTEAFF.